These 10 T cell receptor beta chains came from one sample sequenced in a study of cytomegalovirus exposure and HLA in healthy donors. PCR was performed using 60 Vbeta and 13 Jbeta primers. This table comes from immunoSEQ multiplex PCR, and its TCRdb copy is limited to in-frame clones, with some not included. This table has roughly 180,000 clones, around 81% appearing once. Sequencing input: PBMCs. The receptors derive from a woman younger than 35 in good health and CMV-seropositive.

CDR3 DNA sequence: TGTGCCAGCAGTGAAAGGGGTTCAGGGAGGACTGAAGCTTTCTTT. Translating it yields CASSERGSGRTEAFF. The chain carries TRBV2 and TRBJ1-1, with D maybe TRBD1 (5 bases). CDR3 size: 15 residues. CDR1 is SNHLY, CDR2 FYNNEI, per germline. V was cut by 2 bases and J by 5 bases, with 15 bases left in between.

The CDR3 loop reads CASIKEADTGELFF. Here the CDR3 DNA reads TGTGCCAGTATAAAGGAGGCTGACACCGGGGAGCTGTTTTTT. J is TRBJ2-2 and V is TRBV6-1; D possibly corresponds to TRBD2 (5 bases). In germline, CDR1 is MNHNS, CDR2 SASEGT. The CDR3 is made up of 14 amino acids. V shed 9 bases and J shed 3 bases, with 14 bases lying between them.

As concerns this clone: One junction end disagrees with the germline gene, perhaps due to a read error. The chain has TRBV2 and TRBJ2-5, with unresolved D. CDR1 SNHLY and CDR2 FYNNEI come from the germline V gene. The CDR3 extends over 15 amino acids. In nucleotides, the CDR3 is TGTGCCAGCAGGGAAGTAGATTGGTATAGTAGAACCCAGTACTTC. Translation gives CASREVDWYSRTQYF.

The V gene is TRBV28, the J gene TRBJ1-2, with 8 bases lining up with TRBD1. This CDR3 spans 14 amino acids. J was trimmed by 6 bases and V by 6 bases; bases with no gene match: 9. The V gene's germline CDR1 is MDHEN and CDR2 SYDVKM. CDR3 in DNA: TGTGCCAGCAGAAATCCGGACAGGGTGCATGGCTACACCTTC. Its protein is CASRNPDRVHGYTF.

The genes are TRBV4-1 and TRBJ1-1; unclear D gene. V dropped 0 bases and J dropped 3 bases, with 8 bases sitting between them. Per germline, CDR1 MGHRA and CDR2 YSYEKL. The CDR3 length is 14 residues. CDR3 in DNA: TGCGCCAGCAGCCAAGATCCGGTATACACTGAAGCTTTCTTT. This codes for CASSQDPVYTEAFF.

The J gene is TRBJ1-6, the V gene TRBV5-4; TRBD1 might be the D (6 bases). Germline V CDR1 and CDR2: SGHNT, YYREEE (reference sequence). CDR3 length equals 16 residues. V was cut by 4 bases and J by 0 bases, with 11 bases left in between. The CDR3 here is CASSEGGDSYNSPLHF. The CDR3 coding sequence is TGTGCCAGCAGCGAGGGGGGGGACTCCTATAATTCACCCCTCCACTTT.

For the CDR3, the DNA is TGTGCCAGCAGTTTAATTAGCGGGGGAGATACAGATACGCAGTATTTT. It translates to CASSLISGGDTDTQYF. The gene calls are TRBV28 and TRBJ2-3, with TRBD2 identical over 9 bases. Germline lookup yields CDR1 MDHEN and CDR2 SYDVKM. The CDR3 totals 16 residues. V was clipped by 2 bases and J by 3 bases; unmatched bases: 6.

The chain couples TRBV11-2 to TRBJ2-3; TRBD2 matches 7 bases. Germline V CDR1 and CDR2: SGHAT, FQNNGV. Trimming at V came to 7 bases and at J to 6 bases, leaving 13 bases not matched to a gene. This CDR3 region has 15 residues. CDR3 residues: CASNPRGREGDTQYF. As DNA, the CDR3 is TGTGCCAGCAATCCGCGGGGGAGGGAGGGGGATACGCAGTATTTT.

This clone appeared once. This sequence joins TRBV6-1 and TRBJ2-3; the match to TRBD1 covers 11 bases. V was pared by 7 bases and J by 5 bases, with 8 bases of the junction left unmatched. CDR3 length equals 15 residues. Per germline, CDR1 MNHNS and CDR2 SASEGT. The DNA for the CDR3 is TGTGCCAGCACCCTTGGACAGGGGGCGGAAGATACGCAGTATTTT. It encodes CASTLGQGAEDTQYF.

The V call is TRBV5-4, the J call TRBJ1-2, with D possibly TRBD1 on 5 matching bases. The V end lost 0 bases, the J end lost 4 bases, and 13 bases lay between the germline ends. Germline V gene data show CDR1 as SGHNT and CDR2 as YYREEE (reference sequence). This CDR3 is 15 amino acids long. CDR3 nucleotides: TGTGCCAGCAGCTTGGACCAGGGCTGGGCCTATGGCTACACCTTC. Translated: CASSLDQGWAYGYTF.